This entry describes one TCR beta chain. This specimen comes from a study of blood T cell repertoires in COVID-19. About the study: Collection of acute and convalescent COVID-19 samples took place in the United States, Italy and Spain. From T cells, B-cell-depleted T cells, or PBMCs came the material, which was cDNA or gDNA.

Germline CDR1 and CDR2: ENHRY and SYGVKD. V was cut by 7 bases and J by 7 bases, with 14 bases left in between. The CDR3 contains 14 residues. TCRdb's table, derived via immunoSEQ multiplex PCR, lists solely in-frame clones and lacks some. The repertoire holds roughly 200,000 clones, around 83% seen once, with more than 1.5% in the top ten. Sequences were obtained from peripheral blood. The clonotype was recovered from a human donor in a cohort sampled during active COVID-19. J is TRBJ1-6 and V is TRBV10-3; tentative D call: TRBD1 (6 bases). The CDR3: CAINQGSDNSPLHF. The CDR3 DNA follows: TGTGCCATCAACCAGGGGTCGGACAATTCACCCCTCCACTTT.